The source of this T cell receptor beta chain is a study of T cells in Graves' hyperthyroidism and ophthalmopathy. This clonotype turned up a few times. The CDR3 contains 15 residues. V dropped 5 bases and J dropped 2; count of bases not matched to a gene: 5. Researchers amplified the TCR beta CDR3 regions from RNA transcripts. Initially, a first-round RT-PCR of the TCR CDR3 employed the HTBI primer set. TCRdb re-called the multiplex PCR reads with MiXCR, one entry per CDR3 protein. The sample has about 350,000 distinct CDR3 sequences; approximately 15% are singletons. This chain uses TRBV12-3 or TRBV12-4 with TRBJ2-7; 11 bases fit TRBD1. This TCR came from a woman younger than 45 with Graves' hyperthyroidism. Sequencing input: blood. The CDR3 coding sequence is TGTGCCAGCAGTCCTCGGGACAGGGGGGCCTACGAGCAGTACTTC. It specifies CASSPRDRGAYEQYF.